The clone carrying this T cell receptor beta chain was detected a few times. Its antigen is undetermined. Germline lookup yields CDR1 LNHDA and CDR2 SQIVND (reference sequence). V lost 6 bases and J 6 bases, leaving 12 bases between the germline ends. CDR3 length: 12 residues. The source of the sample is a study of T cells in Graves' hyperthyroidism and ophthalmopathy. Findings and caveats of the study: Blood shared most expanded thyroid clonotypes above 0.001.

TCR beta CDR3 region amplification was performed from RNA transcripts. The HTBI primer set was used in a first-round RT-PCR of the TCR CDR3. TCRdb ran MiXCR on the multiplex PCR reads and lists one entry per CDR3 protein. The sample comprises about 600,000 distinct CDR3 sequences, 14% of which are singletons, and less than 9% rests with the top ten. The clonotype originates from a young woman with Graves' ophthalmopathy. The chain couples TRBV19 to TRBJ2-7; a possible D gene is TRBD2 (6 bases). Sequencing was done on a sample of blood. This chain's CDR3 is CASRPHGGEQYF. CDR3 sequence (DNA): TGTGCCAGTAGACCCCACGGGGGCGAGCAGTACTTC. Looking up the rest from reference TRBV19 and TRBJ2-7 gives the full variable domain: DGGITQSPKYLFRKEGQNVTLSCEQNLNHDAMYWYRQDPGQGLRLIYYSQIVNDFQKGDIAEGYSVSREKKESFPLTVTSAQKNPTAFYLCASRPHGGEQYFGPGTRLTVT.